A selection of T cell receptor beta chains follows, all from one sample in a study of T cell responses to AZD1222 COVID-19 vaccine. Sequencing used immunoSEQ multiplex PCR; TCRdb keeps in-frame clones, though not all of them. The sample carries approximately 150,000 clones, approximately 86% recorded once. The material sequenced was peripheral blood, taken 28 days after the second dose of the MenACWY control vaccine. The receptors were sampled from an adult who received the MenACWY meningococcal vaccine as a control. The CDR3 runs from the conserved cysteine through the conserved F or W. The D gene is left open where the match is weak.

>-|TRBV7-2
CASSSPGGPLSNQPQHF
>-|TRBV4-2
CASSQDSRELFF
>TRBD2|TRBV7-2
CASSPDSLAGVSWQFF
>-|TRBV19
CASSIYTNTGELFF
>TRBD1|TRBV5-4
CASSLRDSHYTF
>TRBD1|TRBV15
CATSRDPGQGAYGYTF
>TRBD2|TRBV13
CASIVQRDLNTGELFF
>-|TRBV12-3/TRBV12-4
CASSLPNTEAFF
>-|TRBV7-9
CASSSLDSLRGYTF
>TRBD1|TRBV2
CASMGQGPQPQHF
>-|TRBV4-3
CASSQPDRKESGYTF
>TRBD1|TRBV6-5
CASRKQGAIVNEQFF
>TRBD1|TRBV4-3
CASSRYVQGATNEKLFF
>TRBD2|TRBV7-2
CASSPTSGRTGELFF
>-|TRBV20-1
CSARDLRTQYF
>TRBD1|TRBV6-5
CASSSQGAGEAFF
>TRBD1|TRBV7-3
CASSLDGQAYGYTF
>TRBD1|TRBV4-2
CASSQERGDRLFF
>TRBD2|TRBV5-1
CASSSSSGGAETQYF
>TRBD1|TRBV11-3
CASRHRGANTEAFF
>-|TRBV15
CATSIGPGQETQYF
>-|TRBV5-1
CASSPIPGDYGYTF
>-|TRBV21-1
CASSKSGNLNYGYTF
>-|TRBV7-3
CASSLIGVTNTGELFF
>-|TRBV12-3/TRBV12-4
CASSVDSLEKLFF
>-|TRBV2
CASSGQTRTQHF
>TRBD1|TRBV4-1
CASSQSPGQVSYEQYF
>TRBD1|TRBV7-3
CASSIRQGTEAFF
>TRBD2|TRBV6-5
CASSYSGGYGETQYF
>TRBD2|TRBV9
CASSEGLAGVIKRGEQFF
>-|TRBV7-9
CASSSGAPDEKLFF
>TRBD1|TRBV19
CASSNRQGRTEAFF
>-|TRBV7-2
CASSFRGTDTQYF
>-|TRBV3-1/TRBV3-2
CASSPPRRQYGELFF
>-|TRBV7-2
CASSLFYADTQYF
>-|TRBV5-1
CASSSTEEQYF
>TRBD2|TRBV11-1
CASSSRTSGSGTQYF
>-|TRBV3-1/TRBV3-2
CASSLAMIGSPLHF
>-|TRBV30
CAGGETEAFF
>-|TRBV7-3
CASSLVGEGGEQFF
>TRBD1|TRBV20-1
CSATGGTEAFF